This T cell receptor beta chain comes out of a study of metastatic and nonmetastatic thyroid tumors. Study-level background: Comparative analysis of repertoires was undertaken across blood and tumor or nodule tissue obtained from malignant and benign thyroid patients.

This clone has only a few counts. Its antigen is still unknown. In the original analysis: It was from CDR3 differences across clinicopathological groups that a distant-metastasis classifier for papillary thyroid cancer was built. With MiXCR, TCRdb reprocessed the PCR reads. The V and J calls were not made by the authors but by TCRdb's processing. The repertoire holds under 95,000 clones, with 8.6% as singletons. The study, taken as a whole, reports: Patients with malignant thyroid tumors reportedly had significantly higher TCR beta diversity than those with benign nodules, in blood and tumor.

Ahead of thyroid surgery, no patient had received treatment of any kind. Trimming cost V 2 bases and J 1 base; bases outside gene matches: 15. The germline CDR1 and CDR2 sequences are DFQATT and SNEGSKA (reference sequence). This CDR3 is 18 amino acids long. The sample taken for sequencing was blood. The source of this sequence is a female donor with papillary thyroid cancer or a benign thyroid nodule (not recorded which). Some clones in this sample may be carry-over from other donors' samples. This chain uses TRBV20-1 with TRBJ2-7, with TRBD2 matching over 9 bases. The CDR3 coding sequence is TGCAGTGCTAGAAAAGGAAGACTAGCGGCCGATACATCCTACGAGCAGTACTTC. Protein sequence: CSARKGRLAADTSYEQYF.